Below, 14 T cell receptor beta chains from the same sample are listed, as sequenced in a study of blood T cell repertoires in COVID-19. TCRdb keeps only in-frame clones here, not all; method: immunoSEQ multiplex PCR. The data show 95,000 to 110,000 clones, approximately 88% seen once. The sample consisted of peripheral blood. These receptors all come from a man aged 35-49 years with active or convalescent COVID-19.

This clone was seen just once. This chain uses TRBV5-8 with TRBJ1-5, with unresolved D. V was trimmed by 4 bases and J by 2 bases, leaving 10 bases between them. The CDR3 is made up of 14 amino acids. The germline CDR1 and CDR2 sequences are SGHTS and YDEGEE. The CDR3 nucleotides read TGTGCCAGCAGCCCCGAGGTTGGCAATCAGCCCCAGCATTTT. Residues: CASSPEVGNQPQHF.

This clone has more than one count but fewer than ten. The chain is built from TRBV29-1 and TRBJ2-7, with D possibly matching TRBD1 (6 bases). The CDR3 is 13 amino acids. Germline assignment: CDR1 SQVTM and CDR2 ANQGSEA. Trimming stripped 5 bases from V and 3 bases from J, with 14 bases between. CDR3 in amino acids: CSVWGPGRYEQYF. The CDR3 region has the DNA TGCAGCGTTTGGGGGCCGGGTCGCTACGAGCAGTACTTC.

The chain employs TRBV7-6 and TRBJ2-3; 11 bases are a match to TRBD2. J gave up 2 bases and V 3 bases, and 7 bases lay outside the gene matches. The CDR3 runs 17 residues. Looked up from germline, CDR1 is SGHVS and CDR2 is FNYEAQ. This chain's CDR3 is CASSLGVAGGSTDTQYF. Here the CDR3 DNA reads TGTGCCAGCAGCTTGGGGGTAGCGGGAGGGTCCACAGATACGCAGTATTTT.

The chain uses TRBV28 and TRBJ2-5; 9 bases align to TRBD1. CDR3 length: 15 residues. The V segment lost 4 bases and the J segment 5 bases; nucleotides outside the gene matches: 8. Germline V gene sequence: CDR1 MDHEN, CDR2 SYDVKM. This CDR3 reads CASSSQGQGTETQYF. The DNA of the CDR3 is TGTGCCAGCAGTTCTCAGGGACAGGGAACGGAGACCCAGTACTTC.

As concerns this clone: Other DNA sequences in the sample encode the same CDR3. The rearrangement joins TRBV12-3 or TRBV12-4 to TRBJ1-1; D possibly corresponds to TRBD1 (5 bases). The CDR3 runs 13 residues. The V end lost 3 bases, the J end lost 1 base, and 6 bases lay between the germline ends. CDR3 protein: CASSFGQNTEAFF. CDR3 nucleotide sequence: TGTGCCAGCAGTTTTGGACAGAACACTGAAGCTTTCTTT.

The CDR3 sequence: CASRDRSTYGYTF. CDR3 nucleotide sequence: TGTGCCAGCAGAGACAGATCTACCTATGGCTACACCTTC. This chain uses TRBV6-5 with TRBJ1-2, with a tentative D call TRBD1 (5 bases). Germline assignment: CDR1 MNHEY and CDR2 SVGAGI. The CDR3 is made up of 13 amino acids. V lost 6 bases and J lost 4, with 12 bases in between.

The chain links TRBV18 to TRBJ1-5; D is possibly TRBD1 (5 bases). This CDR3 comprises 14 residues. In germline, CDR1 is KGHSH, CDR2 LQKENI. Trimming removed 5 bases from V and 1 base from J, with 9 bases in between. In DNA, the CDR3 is TGTGCCAGCTCAAACGGACAAAGCAATCAGCCCCAGCATTTT. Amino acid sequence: CASSNGQSNQPQHF.

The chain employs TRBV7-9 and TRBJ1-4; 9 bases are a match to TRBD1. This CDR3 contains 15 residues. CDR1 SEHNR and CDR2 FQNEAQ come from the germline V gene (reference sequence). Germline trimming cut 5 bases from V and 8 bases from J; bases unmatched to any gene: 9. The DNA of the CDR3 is TGTGCCAGCAGCATCAATACAGGGGGCTGGGAAAAACTGTTTTTT. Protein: CASSINTGGWEKLFF. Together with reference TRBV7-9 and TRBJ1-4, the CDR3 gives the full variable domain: DTGVSQNPRHKITKRGQNVTFRCDPISEHNRLYWYRQTLGQGPEFLTYFQNEAQLEKSRLLSDRFSAERPKGSFSTLEIQRTEQGDSAMYLCASSINTGGWEKLFFGSGTQLSVL.

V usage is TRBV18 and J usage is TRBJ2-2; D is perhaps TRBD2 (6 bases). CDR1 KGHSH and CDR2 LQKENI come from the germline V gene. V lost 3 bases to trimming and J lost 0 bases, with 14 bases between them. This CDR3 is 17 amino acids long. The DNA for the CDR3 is TGTGCCAGCTCACCTACCCGGGGGAACGCGAACACCGGGGAGCTGTTTTTT. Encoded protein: CASSPTRGNANTGELFF.

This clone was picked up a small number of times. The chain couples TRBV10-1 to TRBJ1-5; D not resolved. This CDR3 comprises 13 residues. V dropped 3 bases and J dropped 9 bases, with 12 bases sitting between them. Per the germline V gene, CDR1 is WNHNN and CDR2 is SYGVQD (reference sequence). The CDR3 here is CASSDAGLGPQHF. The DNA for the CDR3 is TGCGCCAGCAGTGATGCAGGTCTTGGGCCCCAGCATTTT.

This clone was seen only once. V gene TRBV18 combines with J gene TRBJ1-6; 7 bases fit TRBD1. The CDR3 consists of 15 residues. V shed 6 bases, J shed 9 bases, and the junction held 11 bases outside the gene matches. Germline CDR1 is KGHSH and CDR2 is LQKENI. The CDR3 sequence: CASSRDSEKGSPLHF. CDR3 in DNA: TGTGCCAGCTCCCGGGACAGCGAAAAGGGTTCACCCCTCCACTTT.

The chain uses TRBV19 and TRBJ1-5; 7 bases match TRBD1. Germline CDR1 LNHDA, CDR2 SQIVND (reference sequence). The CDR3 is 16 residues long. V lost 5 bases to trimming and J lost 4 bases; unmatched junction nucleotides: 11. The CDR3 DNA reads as TGTGCCAGTAGTGCCTACAGGGGATTAGGGAATCAGCCCCAGCATTTT. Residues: CASSAYRGLGNQPQHF. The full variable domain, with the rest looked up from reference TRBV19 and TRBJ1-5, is DGGITQSPKYLFRKEGQNVTLSCEQNLNHDAMYWYRQDPGQGLRLIYYSQIVNDFQKGDIAEGYSVSREKKESFPLTVTSAQKNPTAFYLCASSAYRGLGNQPQHFGDGTRLSIL.

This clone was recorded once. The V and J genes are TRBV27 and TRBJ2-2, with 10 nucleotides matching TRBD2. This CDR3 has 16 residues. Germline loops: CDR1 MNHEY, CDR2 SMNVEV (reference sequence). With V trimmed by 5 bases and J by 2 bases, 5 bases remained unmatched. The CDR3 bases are TGTGCCAGCAGTGGAGGACTAGCGGTAAACACCGGGGAGCTGTTTTTT. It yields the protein CASSGGLAVNTGELFF.

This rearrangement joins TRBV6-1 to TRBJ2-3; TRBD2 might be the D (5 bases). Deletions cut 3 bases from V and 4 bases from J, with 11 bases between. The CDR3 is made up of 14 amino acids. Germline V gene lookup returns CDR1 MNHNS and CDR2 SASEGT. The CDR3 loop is CASSELRSADTQYF. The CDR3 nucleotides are TGTGCCAGCAGTGAGCTACGTAGCGCAGATACGCAGTATTTT.